The clone carrying this T cell receptor beta chain was found a few times. The entry originates in a study of quantifying T cell responses using KT2 cells. Background on the study: RNA was reverse transcribed with TCR alpha and beta constant-region primers. The T4 ligation step was estimated to exceed 8.5% efficiency under optimum conditions.

An oligo carrying a UMI was ligated to the cDNA 3' end. First-round PCR used about 4 cycles and beta primers RC1.1 and RC1.2 covering TRBC1 and TRBC2. From the UMI-ligation and nested PCR reads, TCRdb called clonotypes with MiXCR, one entry per CDR3 protein. This sample has around 56,000 distinct CDR3 sequences; 12% occur once, and the top ten carry approximately 9.4%. Different KT2-to-PBMC ratios were created with a constant PBMC count. Trimming took 3 bases from V and 6 from J, leaving 5 bases between them. The CDR3 sequence is 11 residues long. Germline V lookup: CDR1 LGHDT, CDR2 YNNKEL (reference sequence).

This receptor was taken from a human donor. The chain carries TRBV3-1 and TRBJ1-2; D unresolved. What was sequenced was PBMCs spiked with cells of the T cell clone KT2. CDR3 residues: CASSQFDGYTF. The CDR3, as DNA: TGTGCCAGCAGCCAGTTCGATGGCTACACCTTC.